This T cell receptor (beta chain) was obtained from a study of T-cell reconstitution after alpha-beta-depleted transplantation in children. Unique molecular identifiers were incorporated when the TCRbeta library was constructed. TCRdb analysed the PCR reads with MiXCR anew, one entry per CDR3 protein. The sample yields fewer than 750,000 distinct CDR3 sequences, roughly 23% seen once. CDR1 is DFQATT and CDR2 is SNEGSKA in the germline V gene (reference sequence). With 4 bases removed from V and 2 bases from J, the gap between germline ends came to 15 bases. The length of the CDR3 is 15 residues. This clonotype has a handful of counts. Its target is unknown. Study-level findings and limits: Fresh T-cell production supplied most of the T-cell counts and diversity seen one year after transplant.

V is TRBV20-1 and J is TRBJ1-5; D is perhaps TRBD1 (5 bases). This receptor was identified in a boy younger than two who had a stem cell transplant for acute myeloid leukemia, so the T cells may come from the graft donor. The material sequenced was PBMCs, mostly from graft donor cells, taken 360 days after TCRalphabeta/CD19-depleted stem cell transplant. CDR3 sequence (DNA): TGCAGTGCTATACCAGGGCCCTGGGGCAATCAGCCCCAGCATTTT. It specifies CSAIPGPWGNQPQHF.